Listed here are 16 T cell receptor beta chains from one sample, sequenced in a study of metastatic and nonmetastatic thyroid tumors. Using MiXCR, TCRdb re-called clones from the PCR reads. The sample has 11,000 to 15,000 clones; over 25% are singletons. Every patient underwent thyroid surgery untreated. What was sequenced was tumor tissue. These receptors all come from a female donor with papillary thyroid cancer or a benign thyroid nodule (not recorded which). Some clones in this sample may be carry-over from other donors' samples.

This clone is termed medium-sized. The gene calls are TRBV9 and TRBJ2-1; tentatively, D is TRBD2 (6 bases). V was clipped by 0 bases and J by 2 bases, with 12 bases between them. The CDR3 loop spans 16 amino acids. Germline assignment: CDR1 SGDLS and CDR2 YYNGEE. In nucleotides, the CDR3 is TGTGCCAGCAGCGTAGTTGCCGGGGGAACCTACAATGAGCAGTTCTTC. Protein: CASSVVAGGTYNEQFF.

This clone is termed medium-sized (0.01 to 0.1%). The chain employs TRBV20-1 and TRBJ1-1; a weak D match, TRBD1 (5 bases). CDR3 length equals 12 residues. The V gene's germline CDR1 is DFQATT and CDR2 SNEGSKA (reference sequence). V was pared by 7 bases and J by 5 bases, with 14 bases between. CDR3 residues: CSVTSGPTEAFF. CDR3 nucleotide sequence: TGCAGTGTCACGTCGGGACCGACTGAAGCTTTCTTT.

This chain connects TRBV7-9 to TRBJ2-7, with 11 bases matching TRBD2. The CDR3 totals 15 residues. V shed 5 bases, J shed 1 base, and the junction held 4 bases outside the gene matches. The germline gives CDR1 SEHNR, CDR2 FQNEAQ (reference sequence). The CDR3 DNA follows: TGTGCCAGCAGCCAGGGACTAGCGGCTTCCTACGAGCAGTACTTC. Translation: CASSQGLAASYEQYF.

This clone has just a few counts. The rearrangement uses TRBV28 and TRBJ1-2; D remains ambiguous. Germline lookup yields CDR1 MDHEN and CDR2 SYDVKM. The CDR3 spans 12 residues. Deletions cut 1 base from V and 8 bases from J, with 8 bases between. The CDR3 nucleotides read TGTGCCAGCAGTTTATTGGGGAACGGCTACACCTTC. Translating gives CASSLLGNGYTF.

By share of the sample, this clone is medium-sized (0.01 to 0.1%). The V gene is TRBV2, the J gene TRBJ1-5, with D perhaps matching TRBD1 (6 bases). Trimming removed 5 bases from V and 6 bases from J, with 17 bases in between. Per the germline V gene, CDR1 is SNHLY and CDR2 is FYNNEI. The CDR3 is 15 residues long. CDR3 residues: CASSIAGAVFQPQHF. The CDR3 DNA is TGTGCCAGCAGTATCGCAGGGGCGGTTTTTCAGCCCCAGCATTTT.

Many counts were recorded for this clone. V and J are TRBV6-2 or TRBV6-3 and TRBJ2-5, with D hard to call. Germline assignment: CDR1 MNHEY and CDR2 SVGEGT. The CDR3 length is 14 residues. V was pared by 5 bases and J by 1 base, with 11 bases between. This chain's CDR3 is CASSVRWIQETQYF. The CDR3 nucleotides are TGTGCCAGCAGTGTTCGTTGGATCCAAGAGACCCAGTACTTC.

The chain combines TRBV27 with TRBJ2-7; D unclear. The V gene lost 2 bases and the J gene lost 5 bases, with 4 bases spanning the gap. Germline-derived CDR1 and CDR2 are MNHEY and SMNVEV (reference sequence). The CDR3 is 11 amino acids. The CDR3, as DNA: TGTGCCAGCAGTTTAGGCCACGAGCAGTACTTC. Protein product: CASSLGHEQYF.

J is TRBJ2-2 and V is TRBV4-2, with 11 nucleotides matching TRBD2. The CDR3 runs 16 residues. The V gene's germline CDR1 is LGHNA and CDR2 YNFKEQ. V lost 1 base and J lost 5; bases outside the gene matches: 3. The CDR3, as DNA: TGTGCCAGCAGCCAAGTTGGGACTAGCGGAACCGGGGAGCTGTTTTTT. Protein product: CASSQVGTSGTGELFF.

The genes are TRBV27 and TRBJ2-1; weak D call: TRBD2 (6 bases). The CDR3 is 13 residues long. The V and J ends lost 3 bases and 9 bases respectively, with 12 bases between them. Looked up from germline, CDR1 is MNHEY and CDR2 is SMNVEV (reference sequence). For the CDR3, the DNA is TGTGCCAGCAGTTTCTCAGGAGGGTTTGAGCAGTTCTTC. Its translation is CASSFSGGFEQFF.

V is TRBV11-1 and J is TRBJ2-3, with 8 bases fitting TRBD2. Germline V gene lookup returns CDR1 SGHAT and CDR2 FQDESV (reference sequence). The V gene end was trimmed by 2 bases and the J gene end by 6 bases; junction bases not matched to a gene: 7. The length of the CDR3 is 15 residues. The CDR3 is CASSLTSGPTDTQYF. In nucleotides, the CDR3 is TGTGCCAGCAGCTTAACTAGCGGACCCACTGATACGCAGTATTTT.

In its sample, this clone was seen once. The rearrangement joins TRBV3-1 to TRBJ2-7; D gene ambiguous. The CDR3 has 13 residues. Trimming took 1 base from V and 7 from J, leaving 11 bases between them. Germline-derived CDR1 and CDR2 are LGHDT and YNNKEL (reference sequence). CDR3 protein: CASSQVEGKEQYF. Written as DNA, the CDR3 is TGTGCCAGCAGCCAAGTTGAAGGGAAGGAGCAGTACTTC.

This clone appeared many times. This rearrangement joins TRBV14 to TRBJ2-6, with D perhaps TRBD1 or TRBD2 (6 bases each). The V gene's germline CDR1 is SGHDN and CDR2 FVKESK. This CDR3 region has 17 residues. V lost 4 bases and J lost 0, with 13 bases in between. CDR3 sequence reads: CASSPVGGSSGANVLTF. CDR3 DNA: TGTGCCAGCAGCCCCGTGGGGGGCAGCTCTGGGGCCAACGTCCTGACTTTC.

This clone rates as medium-sized. V usage is TRBV11-2 and J usage is TRBJ2-3; 14 bases are shared with TRBD2. Germline CDR1 and CDR2: SGHAT and FQNNGV. The CDR3 contains 16 residues. V gave up 0 bases and J gave up 8 bases; unmatched junction bases: 4. The chain's CDR3 is CASSLDGTSGGGTQYF. In nucleotides, the CDR3 is TGTGCCAGCAGCTTAGATGGGACTAGCGGGGGCGGTACGCAGTATTTT.

V is TRBV3-1 and J is TRBJ1-6; the match to TRBD1 covers 10 bases. V lost 4 bases and J lost 8; bases outside the gene matches: 2. The length of the CDR3 is 14 residues. The germline V gene encodes CDR1 LGHDT and CDR2 YNNKEL (reference sequence). Here the CDR3 DNA reads TGTGCCAGCAGCCTCGGGACAGGGGATTCACCCCTCCACTTT. The encoded protein is CASSLGTGDSPLHF. Drawing the rest from reference TRBV3-1 and TRBJ1-6, the complete variable domain is DTAVSQTPKYLVTQMGNDKSIKCEQNLGHDTMYWYKQDSKKFLKIMFSYNNKELIINETVPNRFSPKSPDKAHLNLHINSLELGDSAVYFCASSLGTGDSPLHFGNGTRLTVT.

V and J are TRBV28 and TRBJ1-5, with 8 bases matching TRBD1. Germline CDR1 is MDHEN and CDR2 is SYDVKM. This CDR3 comprises 13 residues. J lost 5 bases, V lost 6 bases, and 3 bases had no gene match. CDR3 in DNA: TGTGCCAGCAGGGGGGACAGGTATCAGCCCCAGCATTTT. It yields the protein CASRGDRYQPQHF.

There are a few counts of this clone. The chain links TRBV10-1 to TRBJ2-2; D not certain. This CDR3 has 14 amino acids. Trimming cost V 2 bases and J 7 bases, with 11 bases left between them. Germline V lookup: CDR1 WNHNN, CDR2 SYGVQD (reference sequence). The CDR3 coding sequence is TGCGCCAGCAGTGAGCGGGTTCAATTCGGGGAGCTGTTTTTT. It is translated as CASSERVQFGELFF.